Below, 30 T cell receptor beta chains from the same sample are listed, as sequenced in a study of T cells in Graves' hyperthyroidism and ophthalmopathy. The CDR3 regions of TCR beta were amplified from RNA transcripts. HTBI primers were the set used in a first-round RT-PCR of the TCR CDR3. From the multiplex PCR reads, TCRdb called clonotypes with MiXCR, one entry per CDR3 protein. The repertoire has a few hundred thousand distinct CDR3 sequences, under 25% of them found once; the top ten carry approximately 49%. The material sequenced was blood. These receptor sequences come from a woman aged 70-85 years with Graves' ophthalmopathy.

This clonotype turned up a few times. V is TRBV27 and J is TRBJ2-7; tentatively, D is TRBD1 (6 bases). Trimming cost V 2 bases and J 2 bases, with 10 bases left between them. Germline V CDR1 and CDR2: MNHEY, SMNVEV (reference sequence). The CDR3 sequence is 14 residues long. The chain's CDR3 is CASSLTGSAYEQYF. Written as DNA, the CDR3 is TGTGCCAGCAGTTTAACAGGGTCAGCCTACGAGCAGTACTTC.

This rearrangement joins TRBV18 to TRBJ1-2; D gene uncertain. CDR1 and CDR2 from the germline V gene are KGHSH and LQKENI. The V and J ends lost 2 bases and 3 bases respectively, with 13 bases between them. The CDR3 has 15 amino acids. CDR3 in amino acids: CASSPSQDAYYGYTF. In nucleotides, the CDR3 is TGTGCCAGCTCACCAAGTCAGGACGCTTACTATGGCTACACCTTC.

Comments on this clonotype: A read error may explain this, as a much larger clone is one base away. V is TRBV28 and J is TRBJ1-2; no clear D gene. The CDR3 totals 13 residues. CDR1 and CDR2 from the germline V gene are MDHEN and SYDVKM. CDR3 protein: CASSLSRLYGYAF. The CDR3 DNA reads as TGTGCCAGCAGTTTAAGCAGGCTGTATGGCTACGCCTTC.

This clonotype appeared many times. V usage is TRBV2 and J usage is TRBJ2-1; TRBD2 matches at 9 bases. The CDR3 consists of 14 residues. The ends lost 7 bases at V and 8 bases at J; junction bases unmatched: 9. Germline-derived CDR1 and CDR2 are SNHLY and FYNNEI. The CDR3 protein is CASTTSGLIYEQFF. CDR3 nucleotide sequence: TGTGCCAGCACTACTAGCGGGTTGATCTATGAGCAGTTCTTC.

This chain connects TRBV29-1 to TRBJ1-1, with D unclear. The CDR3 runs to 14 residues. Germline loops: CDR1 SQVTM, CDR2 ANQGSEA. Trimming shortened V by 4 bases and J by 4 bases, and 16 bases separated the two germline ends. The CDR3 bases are TGCAGCGTTGTGGAGTCTGGGATTGGCACTGAAGCTTTCTTT. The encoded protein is CSVVESGIGTEAFF.

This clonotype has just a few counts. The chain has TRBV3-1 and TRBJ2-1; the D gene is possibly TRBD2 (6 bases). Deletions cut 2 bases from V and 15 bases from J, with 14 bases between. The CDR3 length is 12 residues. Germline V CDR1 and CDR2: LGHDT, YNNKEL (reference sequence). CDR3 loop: CASSQNMGLLFF. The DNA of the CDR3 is TGTGCCAGCAGCCAAAATATGGGACTGCTGTTCTTC.

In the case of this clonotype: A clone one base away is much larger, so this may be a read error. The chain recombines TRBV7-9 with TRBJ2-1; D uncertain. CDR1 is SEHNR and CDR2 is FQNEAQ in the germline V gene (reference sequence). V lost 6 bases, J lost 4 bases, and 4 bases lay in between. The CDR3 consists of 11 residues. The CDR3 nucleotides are TGTGCCAGCAGATTTTACAATGAGCAGTTCTTC. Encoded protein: CASRFYNEQFF.

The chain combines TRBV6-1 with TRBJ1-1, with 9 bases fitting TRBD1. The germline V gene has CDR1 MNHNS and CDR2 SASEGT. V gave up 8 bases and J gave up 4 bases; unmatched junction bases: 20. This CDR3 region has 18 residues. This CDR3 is CASSRRSDRGGGGTEAFF. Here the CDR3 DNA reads TGTGCCAGCTCACGACGTTCGGACAGGGGAGGTGGGGGCACTGAAGCTTTCTTT.

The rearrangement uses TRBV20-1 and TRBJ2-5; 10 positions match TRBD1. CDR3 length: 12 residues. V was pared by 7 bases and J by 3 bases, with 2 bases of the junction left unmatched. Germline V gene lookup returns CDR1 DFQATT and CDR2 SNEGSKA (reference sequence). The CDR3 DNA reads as TGCAGTGTCGGGACAGGGGAAGAGACCCAGTACTTC. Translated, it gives CSVGTGEETQYF.

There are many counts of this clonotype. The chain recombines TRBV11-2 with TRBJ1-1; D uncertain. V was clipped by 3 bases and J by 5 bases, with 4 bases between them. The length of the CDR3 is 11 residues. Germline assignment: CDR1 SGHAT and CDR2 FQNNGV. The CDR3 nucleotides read TGTGCCAGCAGCTTTAGGACTGAAGCTTTCTTT. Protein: CASSFRTEAFF. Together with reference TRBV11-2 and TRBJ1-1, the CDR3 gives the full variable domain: EAGVAQSPRYKIIEKRQSVAFWCNPISGHATLYWYQQILGQGPKLLIQFQNNGVVDDSQLPKDRFSAERLKGVDSTLKIQPAKLEDSAVYLCASSFRTEAFFGQGTRLTVV.

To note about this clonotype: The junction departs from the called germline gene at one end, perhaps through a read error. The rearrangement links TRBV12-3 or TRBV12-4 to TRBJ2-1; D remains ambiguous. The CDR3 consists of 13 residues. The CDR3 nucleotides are TGTGCCAGCGGTTTAGAGCATGTGAATGAGCAGTTCTTC. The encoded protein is CASGLEHVNEQFF.

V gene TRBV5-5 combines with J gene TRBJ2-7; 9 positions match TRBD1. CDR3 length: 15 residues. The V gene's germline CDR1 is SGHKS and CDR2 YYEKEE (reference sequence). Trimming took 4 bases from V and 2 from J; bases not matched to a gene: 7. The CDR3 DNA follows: TGTGCCAGCAGCCCCGGGACAGGGATTACCTACGAGCAGTACTTC. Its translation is CASSPGTGITYEQYF.

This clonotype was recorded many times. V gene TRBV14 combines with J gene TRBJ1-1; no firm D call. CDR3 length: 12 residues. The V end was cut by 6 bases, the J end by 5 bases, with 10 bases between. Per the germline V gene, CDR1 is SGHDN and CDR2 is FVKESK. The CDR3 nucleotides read TGTGCCAGCAGACATTTAGGAACTGAAGCTTTCTTT. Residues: CASRHLGTEAFF. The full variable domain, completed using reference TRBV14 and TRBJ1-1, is EAGVTQFPSHSVIEKGQTVTLRCDPISGHDNLYWYRRVMGKEIKFLLHFVKESKQDESGMPNNRFLAERTGGTYSTLKVQPAELEDSGVYFCASRHLGTEAFFGQGTRLTVV.

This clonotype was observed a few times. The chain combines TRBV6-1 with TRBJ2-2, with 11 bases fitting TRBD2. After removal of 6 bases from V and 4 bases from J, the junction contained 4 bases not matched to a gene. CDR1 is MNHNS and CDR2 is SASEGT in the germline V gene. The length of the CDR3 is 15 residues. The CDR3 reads CASSILAGATGELFF. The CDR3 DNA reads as TGTGCCAGCAGCATACTAGCGGGAGCCACCGGGGAGCTGTTTTTT.

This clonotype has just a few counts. For the CDR3, the DNA is TGTGCCAGCCGCCGGGACACACGCTCCTACAATGAGCAGTTCTTC. Residues: CASRRDTRSYNEQFF. The gene calls are TRBV12-3 or TRBV12-4 and TRBJ2-1; D possibly corresponds to TRBD1 (6 bases). Trimming stripped 8 bases from V and 0 bases from J, with 14 bases between. The CDR3 spans 15 residues.

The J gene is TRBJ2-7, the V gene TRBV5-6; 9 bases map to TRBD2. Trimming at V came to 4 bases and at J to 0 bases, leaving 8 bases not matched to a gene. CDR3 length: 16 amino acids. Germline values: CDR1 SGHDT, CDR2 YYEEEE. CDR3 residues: CASSPPLGLASYEQYF. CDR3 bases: TGTGCCAGCAGCCCCCCCCTGGGACTAGCCTCCTACGAGCAGTACTTC. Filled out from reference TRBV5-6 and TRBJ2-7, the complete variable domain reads DAGVTQSPTHLIKTRGQQVTLRCSPKSGHDTVSWYQQALGQGPQFIFQYYEEEERQRGNFPDRFSGHQFPNYSSELNVNALLLGDSALYLCASSPPLGLASYEQYFGPGTRLTVT.

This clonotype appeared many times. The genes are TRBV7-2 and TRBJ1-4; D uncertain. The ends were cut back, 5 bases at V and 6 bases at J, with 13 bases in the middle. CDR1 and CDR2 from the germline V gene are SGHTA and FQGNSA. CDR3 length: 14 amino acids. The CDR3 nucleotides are TGTGCCAGCAGCCTCAGCCGGACGGATGAAAAACTGTTTTTT. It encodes CASSLSRTDEKLFF.

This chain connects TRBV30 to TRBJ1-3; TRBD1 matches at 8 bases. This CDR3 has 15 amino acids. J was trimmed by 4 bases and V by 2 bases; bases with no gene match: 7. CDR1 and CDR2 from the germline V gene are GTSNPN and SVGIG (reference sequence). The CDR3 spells CAWSRLDRVGNTIYF. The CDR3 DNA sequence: TGTGCCTGGAGTAGGCTGGACAGGGTCGGAAACACCATATATTTT.

The CDR3 DNA is TGCAGTGCTAGAGACGATGAGGTAGGGGACCTCTACGAGCAGTACTTC. Translating it yields CSARDDEVGDLYEQYF. The rearrangement uses TRBV20-1 and TRBJ2-7; D could derive from TRBD1 or TRBD2 (5 bases each). V lost 0 bases and J 3 bases, leaving 18 bases between the germline ends. This CDR3 has 16 residues. Germline V lookup: CDR1 DFQATT, CDR2 SNEGSKA (reference sequence).

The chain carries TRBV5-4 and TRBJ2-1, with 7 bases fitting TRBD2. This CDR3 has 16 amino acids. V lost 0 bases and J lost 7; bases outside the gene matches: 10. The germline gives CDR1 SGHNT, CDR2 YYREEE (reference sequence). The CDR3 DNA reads TGTGCCAGCAGCTTGGAGGGCGGGAGAAGTAAAAATGAGCAGTTCTTC. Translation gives CASSLEGGRSKNEQFF.

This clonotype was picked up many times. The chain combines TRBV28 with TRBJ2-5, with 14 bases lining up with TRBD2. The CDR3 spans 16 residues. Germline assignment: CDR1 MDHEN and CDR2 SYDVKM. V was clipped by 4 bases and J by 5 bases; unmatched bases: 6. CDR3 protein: CASSSGLAGGWETQYF. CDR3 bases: TGTGCCAGCAGTTCCGGACTAGCGGGAGGATGGGAGACCCAGTACTTC.

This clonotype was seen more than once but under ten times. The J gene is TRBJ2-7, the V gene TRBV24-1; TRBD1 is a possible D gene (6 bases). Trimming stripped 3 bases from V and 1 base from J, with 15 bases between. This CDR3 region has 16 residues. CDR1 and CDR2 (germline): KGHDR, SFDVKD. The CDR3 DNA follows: TGTGCCACCAGTGATCCCAATCCGGACAGTTCCTACGAGCAGTACTTC. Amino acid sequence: CATSDPNPDSSYEQYF.

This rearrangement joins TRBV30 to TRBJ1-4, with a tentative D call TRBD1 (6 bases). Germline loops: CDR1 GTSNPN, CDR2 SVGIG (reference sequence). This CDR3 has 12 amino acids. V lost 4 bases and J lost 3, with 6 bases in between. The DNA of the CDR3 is TGTGCCTGGAAGGGGGCTAATGAAAAACTGTTTTTT. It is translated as CAWKGANEKLFF.

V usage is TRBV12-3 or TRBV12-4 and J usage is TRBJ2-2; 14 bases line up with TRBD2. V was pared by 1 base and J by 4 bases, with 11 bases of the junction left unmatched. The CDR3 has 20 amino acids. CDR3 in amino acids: CASSLGWGLAGVGGTGELFF. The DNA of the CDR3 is TGTGCCAGCAGTTTAGGGTGGGGACTAGCGGGAGTAGGGGGCACCGGGGAGCTGTTTTTT.

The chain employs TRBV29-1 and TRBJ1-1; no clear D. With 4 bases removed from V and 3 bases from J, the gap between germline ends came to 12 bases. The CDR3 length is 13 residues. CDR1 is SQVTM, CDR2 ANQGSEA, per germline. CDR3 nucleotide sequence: TGCAGCGTTGCGGCGATTCTGGACACTGAAGCTTTCTTT. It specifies CSVAAILDTEAFF.

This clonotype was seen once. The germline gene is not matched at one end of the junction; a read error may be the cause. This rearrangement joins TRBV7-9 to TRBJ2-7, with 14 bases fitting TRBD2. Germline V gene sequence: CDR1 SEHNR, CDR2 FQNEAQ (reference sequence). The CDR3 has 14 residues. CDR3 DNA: TGTGCCAGCAGCCCCGGGACTAGCGGGAGCGAGCAGTGCTTC. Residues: CASSPGTSGSEQCF. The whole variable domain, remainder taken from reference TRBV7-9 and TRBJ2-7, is DTGVSQNPRHKITKRGQNVTFRCDPISEHNRLYWYRQTLGQGPEFLTYFQNEAQLEKSRLLSDRFSAERPKGSFSTLEIQRTEQGDSAMYLCASSPGTSGSEQCFGPGTRLTVT.

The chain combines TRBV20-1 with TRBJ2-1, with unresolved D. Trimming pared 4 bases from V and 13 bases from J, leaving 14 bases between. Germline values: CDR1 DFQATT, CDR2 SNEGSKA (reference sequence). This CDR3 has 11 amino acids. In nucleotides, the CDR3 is TGCAGTGCTAAACACTCTTTCATTCAGTTCTTC. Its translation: CSAKHSFIQFF.

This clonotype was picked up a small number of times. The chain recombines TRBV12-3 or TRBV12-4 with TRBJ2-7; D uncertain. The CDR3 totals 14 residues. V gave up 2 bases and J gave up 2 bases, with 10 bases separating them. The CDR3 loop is CASSLRSGPYEQYF. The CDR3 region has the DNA TGTGCCAGCAGTTTACGGTCTGGGCCCTACGAGCAGTACTTC.

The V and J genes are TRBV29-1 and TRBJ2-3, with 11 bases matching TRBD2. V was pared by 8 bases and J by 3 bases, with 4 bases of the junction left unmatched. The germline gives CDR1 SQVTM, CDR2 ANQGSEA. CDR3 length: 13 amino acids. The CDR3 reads CSFRTSGTDTQYF. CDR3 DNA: TGCAGCTTCCGGACTAGCGGGACAGATACGCAGTATTTT.

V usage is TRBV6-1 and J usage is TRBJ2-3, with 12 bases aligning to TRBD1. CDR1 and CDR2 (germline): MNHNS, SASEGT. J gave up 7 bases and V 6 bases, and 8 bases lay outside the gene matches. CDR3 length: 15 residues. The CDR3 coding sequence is TGTGCCAGCAGCCAAACCGGGACAGGGGGCCATACGCAGTATTTT. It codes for CASSQTGTGGHTQYF.